Described below is a single T cell receptor beta chain sequence and its context. As yet, its antigen is unknown. The record originates from a study of early stage breast cancer tumors. The study, taken as a whole, reports: Compared with adjacent normal breast tissue, tumors showed roughly 2.5-fold greater T cell density and higher clonality.

Using immunoSEQ multiplex PCR, the repertoire was profiled, and TCRdb retains in-frame clones only, with some absent. The table shows roughly 58,000 clones, with over 80% occurring only once. Trimming removed 1 base at V and 6 bases at J, with 7 bases between. The CDR3 is made up of 13 amino acids. CDR1 LNHDA and CDR2 SQIVND come from the germline V gene (reference sequence). The chain couples TRBV19 to TRBJ1-5, with D hard to call. The sample comprised blood. This receptor was taken from a person aged 70 to 79 with breast cancer. The CDR3 bases are TGTGCCAGTAGTATAGGTCAGTCTCAGCCCCAGCATTTT. Translating it yields CASSIGQSQPQHF.